Following are 19 T cell receptor beta chains from one sample sequenced in a study of blood T cell repertoires in COVID-19. TCRdb's table, derived via immunoSEQ multiplex PCR, lists solely in-frame clones and lacks some. The sample records under 250,000 clones, around 84% being singletons. Sequencing used peripheral blood. These TCRs come from a woman in her 70s with active or convalescent COVID-19.

The rearrangement uses TRBV28 and TRBJ1-2, with 7 bases fitting TRBD1. The CDR3 loop spans 14 amino acids. The J segment lost 2 bases and the V segment lost 6 bases, leaving 6 bases of the junction unmatched. CDR1 is MDHEN, CDR2 SYDVKM, per germline. The CDR3 DNA sequence: TGTGCCAGCAGGCTCCCGGGACAGAACTATGGCTACACCTTC. It codes for CASRLPGQNYGYTF.

This CDR3 is CATAEGQRYTEAFF. The CDR3, as DNA: TGTGCCACCGCGGAGGGGCAAAGGTACACTGAAGCTTTCTTT. The chain has TRBV10-3 and TRBJ1-1; possibly TRBD1 for D (5 bases). There are 14 residues in the CDR3. Germline CDR1 is ENHRY and CDR2 is SYGVKD. V lost 10 bases to trimming and J lost 3 bases, with 18 bases between them.

This clone was found a few times. V gene TRBV5-4 combines with J gene TRBJ1-4; D not certain. Germline CDR1 reads SGHNT; CDR2 reads YYREEE (reference sequence). The V end was cut by 4 bases, the J end by 2 bases, with 12 bases between. The CDR3 has 15 residues. The CDR3 loop reads CASSTGGATNEKLFF. For the CDR3, the DNA is TGTGCCAGCAGCACCGGAGGAGCGACTAATGAAAAACTGTTTTTT.

The chain uses TRBV7-9 and TRBJ1-2; 8 bases map to TRBD1. The junction had 10 bases not matched to a gene; V was cut back by 6 bases and J by 7 bases. The length of the CDR3 is 14 residues. The V gene's germline CDR1 is SEHNR and CDR2 FQNEAQ (reference sequence). CDR3 sequence: CASSRSGGAGGYTF. The CDR3 DNA sequence: TGTGCCAGCAGTCGGTCAGGGGGCGCGGGTGGCTACACCTTC.

V gene TRBV19 combines with J gene TRBJ1-3, with D possibly being TRBD1 (5 bases). Germline V gives CDR1 LNHDA, CDR2 SQIVND (reference sequence). V was shortened by 4 bases and J by 2 bases, with 9 bases between the two germline ends. This CDR3 is 14 amino acids long. In DNA, the CDR3 is TGTGCCAGTAGTACGCAGGGTACTGGAAACACCATATATTTT. This codes for CASSTQGTGNTIYF.

This sequence joins TRBV13 and TRBJ1-6; TRBD1 matches 7 bases. Germline values: CDR1 PRHDT, CDR2 FYEKMQ (reference sequence). CDR3 length: 19 residues. Trimming cost V 2 bases and J 7 bases; bases outside gene matches: 17. The CDR3 nucleotides are TGTGCCAGCAGCTTAAGGACAGGTTATTATTTCTCTGGGAATTCACCCCTCCACTTT. This gives the protein CASSLRTGYYFSGNSPLHF.

This chain connects TRBV7-9 to TRBJ2-1; D remains ambiguous. The ends were cut back, 3 bases at V and 8 bases at J, with 5 bases in the middle. Germline CDR1 is SEHNR and CDR2 is FQNEAQ (reference sequence). The CDR3 length is 11 residues. The CDR3 loop is CASSFSYEQFF. In DNA, the CDR3 is TGTGCCAGCAGCTTCTCCTATGAGCAGTTCTTC.

This clone was seen once. This chain joins TRBV5-6 and TRBJ2-3; possible D gene TRBD2, 7 bases. Germline loops: CDR1 SGHDT, CDR2 YYEEEE. Trimming shortened V by 1 base and J by 5 bases, and 14 bases separated the two germline ends. The CDR3 contains 15 residues. CDR3 region: CASSLTGGGRDTQYF. The CDR3 DNA follows: TGTGCCAGCAGCTTGACCGGGGGCGGGAGAGATACGCAGTATTTT.

The chain combines TRBV9 with TRBJ1-1, with D possibly TRBD1 on 5 matching bases. CDR1 is SGDLS, CDR2 YYNGEE, per germline. V shed 0 bases and J shed 0 bases, with 9 bases lying between them. This CDR3 spans 15 amino acids. DNA of the CDR3: TGTGCCAGCAGCGTAGTCCCGACAGTGAACACTGAAGCTTTCTTT. The encoded protein is CASSVVPTVNTEAFF. Combining the CDR3 with reference TRBV9 and TRBJ1-1 gives the whole variable domain DSGVTQTPKHLITATGQRVTLRCSPRSGDLSVYWYQQSLDQGLQFLIQYYNGEERAKGNILERFSAQQFPDLHSELNLSSLELGDSALYFCASSVVPTVNTEAFFGQGTRLTVV.

The chain links TRBV11-2 to TRBJ1-5; D is perhaps TRBD1 (6 bases). The CDR3 is 15 amino acids. The V end was cut by 5 bases, the J end by 6 bases, with 17 bases between. Germline V gene lookup returns CDR1 SGHAT and CDR2 FQNNGV. Here the CDR3 reads CASSPGGGVGQPQHF. The CDR3 bases are TGTGCCAGCAGCCCAGGAGGGGGGGTGGGTCAGCCCCAGCATTTT.

The genes are TRBV5-1 and TRBJ2-3, with 8 bases aligning to TRBD2. The V and J ends lost 4 bases and 5 bases, in that order; junction bases with no gene match: 6. Looked up from germline, CDR1 is SGHRS and CDR2 is YFSETQ. The CDR3 has 14 amino acids. CDR3 sequence: CASSQGRGGDTQYF. DNA of the CDR3: TGCGCCAGCAGCCAAGGACGGGGGGGAGATACGCAGTATTTT.

The chain employs TRBV3-1 (or the pseudogene TRBV3-2) and TRBJ2-2, with a weak D call TRBD1 (6 bases). CDR3 length equals 16 residues. The germline V gene has CDR1 LGHDT and CDR2 YNNKEL (reference sequence). Trimming removed 2 bases at V and 0 bases at J, with 10 bases between. CDR3 DNA sequence: TGTGCCAGCAGCCAACGTGGGACACCGAACACCGGGGAGCTGTTTTTT. Its translation: CASSQRGTPNTGELFF.

The gene calls are TRBV7-2 and TRBJ2-3; TRBD2 matches at 10 bases. The CDR3 has 16 residues. Germline CDR1 reads SGHTA; CDR2 reads FQGNSA. With V trimmed by 3 bases and J by 0 bases, 3 bases remained unmatched. The CDR3 bases are TGTGCCAGCAGCTTCCAGCGGGGGGGGAGCACAGATACGCAGTATTTT. Protein product: CASSFQRGGSTDTQYF. The whole variable domain, remainder taken from reference TRBV7-2 and TRBJ2-3, is GAGVSQSPSNKVTEKGKDVELRCDPISGHTALYWYRQSLGQGLEFLIYFQGNSAPDKSGLPSDRFSAERTGGSVSTLTIQRTQQEDSAVYLCASSFQRGGSTDTQYFGPGTRLTVL.

The rearrangement links TRBV27 to TRBJ1-1; 8 bases are shared with TRBD1. The CDR3 spans 19 residues. The germline V gene encodes CDR1 MNHEY and CDR2 SMNVEV (reference sequence). With 4 bases clipped from V and 3 bases from J, the junction kept 19 bases outside the gene matches. CDR3 protein: CASSSTIRGLLRVDTEAFF. The CDR3 DNA sequence: TGTGCCAGCAGTTCCACAATCAGGGGGCTTTTAAGGGTCGACACTGAAGCTTTCTTT.

The chain employs TRBV19 and TRBJ1-4; tentative D call: TRBD1 (5 bases). Deletions cut 11 bases from V and 10 bases from J, with 17 bases between. The CDR3 is made up of 12 amino acids. The germline gives CDR1 LNHDA, CDR2 SQIVND (reference sequence). CDR3 nucleotides: TGTGCCTCAAATGGCGGGGGGGGAAAACTGTTTTTT. It translates to CASNGGGGKLFF.

The chain combines TRBV5-1 with TRBJ1-1; the D gene is possibly TRBD1 (6 bases). Germline V CDR1 and CDR2: SGHRS, YFSETQ. The CDR3 runs 15 residues. V lost 0 bases to trimming and J lost 4 bases, with 13 bases between them. CDR3 sequence reads: CASSLDGMGATEAFF. Here the CDR3 DNA reads TGCGCCAGCAGCTTGGATGGGATGGGGGCCACTGAAGCTTTCTTT.

This chain uses TRBV6-6 with TRBJ1-2; D call uncertain. The V and J ends lost 4 bases and 6 bases respectively, with 6 bases between them. This CDR3 contains 11 residues. Germline CDR1 reads MNHNY; CDR2 reads SVGAGI (reference sequence). The chain's CDR3 is CASSSRNGYTF. CDR3 coding DNA: TGTGCCAGCAGTTCCCGTAATGGCTACACCTTC.

For this clone: Other DNA sequences within the sample encode an identical CDR3. This chain uses TRBV18 with TRBJ1-1; weak D call: TRBD1 (5 bases). This CDR3 region has 14 residues. From germline, CDR1 is KGHSH and CDR2 LQKENI. The V gene lost 3 bases and the J gene lost 5 bases, with 13 bases spanning the gap. This CDR3 is CASSPTGGGTEAFF. In DNA, the CDR3 is TGTGCCAGCTCACCCACGGGGGGGGGAACTGAAGCTTTCTTT.

DNA for the CDR3: TGCAGCCTCCCCCGGGGGGATACGCAGTATTTT. Translated, it gives CSLPRGDTQYF. The chain links TRBV20-1 to TRBJ2-3; a possible D gene is TRBD2 (6 bases). The germline gives CDR1 DFQATT, CDR2 SNEGSKA (reference sequence). The CDR3 covers 11 residues.